In its sample, the clone carrying this TCR beta chain was seen once. Its antigen is as yet unknown. The source of the sample is a study of radiation and T cells in renal cell carcinoma. Trimming stripped 2 bases from V and 4 bases from J, with 9 bases between. CDR1 MNHEY and CDR2 SVGAGI come from the germline V gene. This CDR3 spans 15 amino acids. Specified time point: baseline pretreatment blood. As to treatment: 15 Gy SBRT to primary tumor, nephrectomy 4 weeks later. Blood was sampled at baseline, 2 weeks and 4 weeks after SBRT. Study conclusions and caveats: Top tumor clonotypes rose in blood 2 weeks post-radiation, then contracted.

The method was immunoSEQ multiplex PCR; TCRdb's version includes in-frame clones alone and lacks a portion of them. The sample lists approximately 120,000 clones; approximately 82% were seen once. The sequences come from blood, collected from a patient whose treatment included radiotherapy and nephrectomy. The receptor's source is a woman aged 55 to 70 with renal cell carcinoma. The chain joins TRBV6-5 to TRBJ1-6; D gene ambiguous. As DNA, the CDR3 is TGTGCCAGCAGTTACCGGACTGCGTATAATTCACCCCTCCACTTT. It codes for CASSYRTAYNSPLHF.